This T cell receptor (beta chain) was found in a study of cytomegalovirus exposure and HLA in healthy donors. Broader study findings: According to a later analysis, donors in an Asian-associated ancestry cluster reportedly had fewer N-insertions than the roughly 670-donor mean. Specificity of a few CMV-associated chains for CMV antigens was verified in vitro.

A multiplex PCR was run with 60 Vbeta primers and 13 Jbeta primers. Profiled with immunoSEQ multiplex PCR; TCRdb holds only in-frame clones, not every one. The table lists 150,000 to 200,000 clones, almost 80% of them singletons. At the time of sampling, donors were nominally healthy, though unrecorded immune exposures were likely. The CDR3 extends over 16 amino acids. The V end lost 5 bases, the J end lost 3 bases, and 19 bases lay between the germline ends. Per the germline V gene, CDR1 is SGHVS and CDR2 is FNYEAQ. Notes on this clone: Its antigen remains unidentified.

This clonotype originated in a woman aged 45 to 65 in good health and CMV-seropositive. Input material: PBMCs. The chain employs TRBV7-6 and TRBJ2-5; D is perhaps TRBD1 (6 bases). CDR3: CASSPMTGRQKETQYF. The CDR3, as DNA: TGTGCCAGCAGCCCCATGACAGGTCGACAAAAAGAGACCCAGTACTTC.